The text below deals with one TCR beta chain. This clone was seen more than once but under ten times. What this receptor recognizes is not known. No base quality values were provided; no much bigger clone lies one nucleotide off. This record belongs to a study of blood T cell repertoires in COVID-19 (dated by TCRdb to between 2020 and 2021). About the study as a whole: Collaborator samples came from the United States, Italy and Spain and covered acute and convalescent phases of COVID-19. The material from the prospective study consisted of cDNA or gDNA derived from T cells, B-cell-depleted T cells, or PBMCs. Deeply sampled blood TCRbeta repertoires from subjects exposed to, actively infected with, or recovered from COVID-19 were included in the dataset. A freely available public database, intended as a resource for researchers studying the immune response to SARS-CoV-2, is where the repertoires were released. The samples were drawn from two sources: the first 160 participants of the ongoing ImmuneRACE study, and 1,200 or so subjects contributed by 6 global collaborators. Sample metadata almost always included a de-identified subject ID, COVID-19 status, age in years and sex. Where available, HLA class I and class II types were obtained from metadata supplied by the sample provider rather than from assay-based typing.

A second Seattle source provided samples from volunteer blood donors who had recovered from COVID-19. Collaborating institutions collected whole blood in K2EDTA tubes following their own protocols. For TCRbeta analysis, collaborators shipped samples as frozen whole blood, isolated PBMCs, or DNA extracted from either of those sample types. TCRbeta CDR3 regions were amplified from genomic DNA using the immunoSEQ Assay, a bias-controlled multiplex PCR. Regarding the original processing steps: Within the assay, amplification of reference gene primers was used to estimate how many nucleated cells each sample contained. Sequence reads were collapsed and filtered to measure the absolute abundance of every unique TCRbeta CDR3 rearrangement. For each sample, productive Simpson clonality was calculated as the square root of Simpson's diversity index across productive rearrangements. What TCRdb holds here is the immuneACCESS table cut down to in-frame rearrangements. Part of the clones is not present; checked against another copy, under half of the missing clones reflect an unresolved V gene, and the others are unexplained. That table gives V, J and clone size, and the DNA gave D and trimming. This sample has under 200,000 clones in its table, and about four fifths of those were observed once. Approximately 12% of the sample lies in the top ten.

CDR1 and CDR2, looked up from the germline V gene, are SGDLS and YYNGEE. Trimming costs V 1 base and J 4 bases, and their ends lie 6 bases apart. Its CDR3 holds 13 amino acids, cysteine through phenylalanine. The retained sequence is limited to the CDR3, 39 bases, with the frame set at the first base. On the study overall, not on this receptor specifically: The quantity of clinical and demographic metadata differed by source and by participant and was supplied without curation.

Rearrangement joined TRBV9 to TRBJ1-5; perhaps TRBD1 is the D gene, with 5 bases matching. This sequence was found in a man between 65 and 85 years old who had recovered from COVID-19. The specimen was peripheral blood. The CDR3 amino acid sequence is: CASSVRGNQPQHF. Read as DNA, the sequence is TGTGCCAGCAGCGTAAGGGGTAATCAGCCCCAGCATTTT.